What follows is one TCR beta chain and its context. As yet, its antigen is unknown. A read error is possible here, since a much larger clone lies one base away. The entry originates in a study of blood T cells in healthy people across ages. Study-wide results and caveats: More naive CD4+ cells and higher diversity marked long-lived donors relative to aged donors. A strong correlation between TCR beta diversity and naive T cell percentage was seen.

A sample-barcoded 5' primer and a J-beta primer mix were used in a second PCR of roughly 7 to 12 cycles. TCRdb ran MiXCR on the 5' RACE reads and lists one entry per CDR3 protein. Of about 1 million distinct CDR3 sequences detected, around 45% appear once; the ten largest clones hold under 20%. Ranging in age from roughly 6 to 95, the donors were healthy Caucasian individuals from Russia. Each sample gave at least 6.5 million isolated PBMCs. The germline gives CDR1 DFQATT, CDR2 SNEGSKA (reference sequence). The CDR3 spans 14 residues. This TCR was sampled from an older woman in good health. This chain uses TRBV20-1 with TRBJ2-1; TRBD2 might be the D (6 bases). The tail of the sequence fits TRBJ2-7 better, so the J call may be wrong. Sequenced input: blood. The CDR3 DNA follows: TGCAGTGCTAGAGGCCCTAGCGCGGACAATGAGCAGTACTTC. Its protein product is CSARGPSADNEQYF.